Presented here are 23 T cell receptor beta chains from one specimen sequenced in a study of blood T cells in healthy people across ages. The use of a sample-barcoded 5' primer and a J-beta primer mix characterized a second PCR of about 6 to 11 cycles. TCRdb used MiXCR to reprocess the 5' RACE reads, holding one entry per CDR3 protein. The profile covers hundreds of thousands of distinct CDR3 sequences, with around 36% appearing a single time and roughly 13% taken by the ten largest. Sequenced: blood. The receptors come from a man in his late teens or twenties in good health.

The genes are TRBV11-2 and TRBJ2-7; D is perhaps TRBD2 (5 bases). This CDR3 spans 16 amino acids. V dropped 5 bases and J dropped 0 bases, with 17 bases sitting between them. The V gene's germline CDR1 is SGHAT and CDR2 FQNNGV. CDR3 sequence: CASSPISSGSSYEQYF. The CDR3 DNA reads as TGTGCCAGCAGCCCGATCTCGAGCGGAAGCTCCTACGAGCAGTACTTC.

With respect to this clonotype: This may come from a read error, since a much larger clone is one base off. The V call is TRBV5-6, the J call TRBJ2-3; D uncertain. Germline V gene sequence: CDR1 SGHDT, CDR2 YYEEEE. The ends were cut back, 1 base at V and 4 bases at J, with 4 bases in the middle. CDR3 size: 12 residues. CDR3 region: CASSLWADTQYF. Written as DNA, the CDR3 is TGTGCCAGCAGCTTGTGGGCAGATACGCAGTATTTT.

The V gene is TRBV4-3, the J gene TRBJ2-2, with D perhaps matching TRBD2 (5 bases). This CDR3 contains 17 residues. Germline V gene data show CDR1 as LGHNA and CDR2 as YSLEER. V lost 0 bases and J 0 bases, leaving 11 bases between the germline ends. This CDR3 reads CASSQDPGFTNTGELFF. In DNA form, the CDR3 reads TGCGCCAGCAGCCAAGACCCGGGATTCACGAACACCGGGGAGCTGTTTTTT.

J is TRBJ1-1 and V is TRBV4-1; D not resolved. CDR3 length: 13 amino acids. Germline lookup yields CDR1 MGHRA and CDR2 YSYEKL. V was cut by 7 bases and J by 0 bases, with 9 bases left in between. Here the CDR3 reads CASTEHLNTEAFF. The CDR3 nucleotides read TGCGCCAGCACCGAACATTTGAACACTGAAGCTTTCTTT.

As DNA, the CDR3 is TGCAGTGCTAGGGGTTGGTCACCGGGACAGCCCACCGGGGAGCTGTTTTTT. Protein: CSARGWSPGQPTGELFF. J is TRBJ2-2 and V is TRBV20-1, with TRBD1 matching over 7 bases. CDR3 length equals 17 residues. The germline CDR1 and CDR2 sequences are DFQATT and SNEGSKA (reference sequence). The V segment lost 3 bases and the J segment 4 bases; nucleotides outside the gene matches: 14.

CDR3 nucleotides: TGTGCCAGCAGTGAGGGCCCTCGGGGGACCCAGTACTTC. It is translated as CASSEGPRGTQYF. The chain has TRBV25-1 and TRBJ2-5; D perhaps matches TRBD2 (5 bases). This CDR3 comprises 13 residues. Germline values: CDR1 MGHDK, CDR2 SYGVNS. Deletions cut 3 bases from V and 7 bases from J, with 12 bases between.

As regards this clonotype: A single base separates this from a much larger clone, so it may be a read error. The chain is built from TRBV5-1 and TRBJ2-7; D may correspond to TRBD1 or TRBD2 (5 bases each). This CDR3 has 13 amino acids. V lost 0 bases and J 11 bases, leaving 15 bases between the germline ends. Germline V gives CDR1 SGHRS, CDR2 YFSETQ. CDR3 sequence reads: CASSLDLLGVEYF. CDR3 nucleotide sequence: TGCGCCAGCAGCTTGGATCTTTTGGGGGTAGAGTACTTC.

The genes are TRBV5-1 and TRBJ1-4; 9 nucleotides align to TRBD1. V was pared by 3 bases and J by 7 bases, with 10 bases of the junction left unmatched. The CDR3 runs 16 residues. Germline V gene lookup returns CDR1 SGHRS and CDR2 YFSETQ. The CDR3 DNA follows: TGCGCCAGCAGCTACACCGAACAGGGGGCGGGTGAAAAACTGTTTTTT. It is translated as CASSYTEQGAGEKLFF.

The chain carries TRBV9 and TRBJ2-3, with 11 bases aligning to TRBD2. This CDR3 is 16 amino acids long. Unmatched junction bases numbered 1, after V lost 0 bases and J lost 1 base. The V gene's germline CDR1 is SGDLS and CDR2 YYNGEE. As DNA, the CDR3 is TGTGCCAGCAGCGTAGATAGCGGGGGGGGCACAGATACGCAGTATTTT. Encoded protein: CASSVDSGGGTDTQYF.

This clonotype was picked up a small number of times. The chain uses TRBV7-2 and TRBJ1-4; 9 bases agree with TRBD1. The CDR3 covers 15 residues. CDR1 is SGHTA and CDR2 is FQGNSA in the germline V gene. V was clipped by 4 bases and J by 4 bases; unmatched bases: 4. CDR3 in amino acids: CASSSGTGRNEKLFF. CDR3 in DNA: TGTGCCAGCAGCTCGGGGACAGGGCGTAATGAAAAACTGTTTTTT.

In the case of this clonotype: This may come from a read error, since a much larger clone is one base off. This rearrangement joins TRBV4-3 to TRBJ2-1; D gene uncertain. Germline loops: CDR1 LGHNA, CDR2 YSLEER. The CDR3 extends over 17 amino acids. V was shortened by 0 bases and J by 13 bases, with 25 bases between the two germline ends. Here the CDR3 reads CASSQDRVGQIQETQFF. The CDR3 coding sequence is TGCGCCAGCAGCCAAGATCGAGTAGGGCAGATTCAAGAGACCCAGTTCTTC.

The J gene is TRBJ1-5, the V gene TRBV20-1; D not certain. Trimming cost V 6 bases and J 4 bases, with 13 bases left between them. This CDR3 is 13 amino acids long. Germline V gene lookup returns CDR1 DFQATT and CDR2 SNEGSKA (reference sequence). The CDR3 sequence is CSAIGPINQPQHF. CDR3 coding DNA: TGCAGTGCCATAGGACCGATAAATCAGCCCCAGCATTTT.

The V gene is TRBV5-5, the J gene TRBJ1-1; 7 nucleotides agree with TRBD1. J gave up 7 bases and V 3 bases, and 9 bases lay outside the gene matches. The CDR3 is 14 amino acids. The germline V gene encodes CDR1 SGHKS and CDR2 YYEKEE (reference sequence). The CDR3 nucleotides read TGTGCCAGCAGCTCGGTTCAGGGGGTTGGTGAAGCTTTCTTT. This gives the protein CASSSVQGVGEAFF.

For this clonotype: A much larger clone is a single base away; this may be a read error. V usage is TRBV29-1 and J usage is TRBJ2-1; weak D call: TRBD2 (5 bases). The germline gives CDR1 SQVTM, CDR2 ANQGSEA. The V end was cut by 0 bases, the J end by 7 bases, with 13 bases between. The CDR3 has 14 amino acids. The CDR3 sequence is CSVEEERGRNEQFF. The CDR3 nucleotides read TGCAGCGTTGAAGAGGAAAGAGGGCGAAATGAGCAGTTCTTC.

The chain is built from TRBV19 and TRBJ2-7; D unclear. The J call may be in error: the DNA end matches TRBJ2-5 better. Looked up from germline, CDR1 is LNHDA and CDR2 is SQIVND (reference sequence). CDR3 length: 11 amino acids. CDR3 nucleotides: TGTGCCAGTAGTATGGCGGAGACCCAGTACTTC. Its protein is CASSMAETQYF.

The V gene is TRBV5-1, the J gene TRBJ1-1; possible D gene TRBD1, 6 bases. Per germline, CDR1 SGHRS and CDR2 YFSETQ. CDR3 size: 17 residues. Trimming stripped 0 bases from V and 1 base from J, with 16 bases between. The CDR3 reads CASSLAPAGATNTEAFF. CDR3 DNA: TGCGCCAGCAGCTTGGCCCCCGCAGGGGCAACGAACACTGAAGCTTTCTTT.

This clonotype came up a few times. J is TRBJ2-5 and V is TRBV20-1, with D possibly matching TRBD2 (6 bases). Trimming took 3 bases from V and 3 from J, leaving 11 bases between them. Germline values: CDR1 DFQATT, CDR2 SNEGSKA (reference sequence). CDR3 length equals 13 residues. The CDR3 region is CSASPPGEETQYF. CDR3 nucleotide sequence: TGCAGTGCTAGTCCCCCGGGGGAAGAGACCCAGTACTTC.

This clonotype was counted at least ten times. The chain is built from TRBV12-3 or TRBV12-4 and TRBJ1-2, with TRBD1 matching over 8 bases. V dropped 3 bases and J dropped 3; count of bases not matched to a gene: 3. The CDR3 is made up of 14 amino acids. This CDR3 is CASSFGTGDYGYTF. The CDR3 bases are TGTGCCAGCAGTTTTGGGACAGGCGACTATGGCTACACCTTC.

V is TRBV7-2 and J is TRBJ1-4; a possible D gene is TRBD1 (6 bases). The CDR3 length is 16 residues. In germline, CDR1 is SGHTA, CDR2 FQGNSA. Trimming took off 2 bases at V and 4 bases at J, with 14 bases between the two ends. The CDR3 spells CASSLKSGAGNEKLFF. In nucleotides, the CDR3 is TGTGCCAGCAGCTTAAAATCGGGGGCGGGTAATGAAAAACTGTTTTTT.

This clonotype was detected many times. The junction and the germline gene differ at one end; a read error may be behind it. CDR3 loop: CASSLVGRTDTQYF. CDR3 in DNA: TGTGCCAGCAGCTTAGTGGGTCGCACAGATACGCAGTATTTT. The chain recombines TRBV5-1 with TRBJ2-3, with D unclear. The V gene's germline CDR1 is SGHRS and CDR2 YFSETQ. The CDR3 loop spans 14 amino acids.

This clonotype was seen more than once but under ten times. The chain employs TRBV3-1 and TRBJ2-2; the D call may be TRBD1 or TRBD2 (5 bases each). Germline assignment: CDR1 LGHDT and CDR2 YNNKEL (reference sequence). V was cut by 1 base and J by 3 bases, with 12 bases left in between. This CDR3 comprises 16 residues. CDR3 in amino acids: CASSQVPGTDTGELFF. For the CDR3, the DNA is TGTGCCAGCAGCCAAGTCCCAGGGACGGACACCGGGGAGCTGTTTTTT. The full variable domain, its missing parts supplied by reference TRBV3-1 and TRBJ2-2, is DTAVSQTPKYLVTQMGNDKSIKCEQNLGHDTMYWYKQDSKKFLKIMFSYNNKELIINETVPNRFSPKSPDKAHLNLHINSLELGDSAVYFCASSQVPGTDTGELFFGEGSRLTVL.

This clonotype came up a few times. This chain links TRBV14 with TRBJ1-1; maybe TRBD1 (5 bases). The germline V gene encodes CDR1 SGHDN and CDR2 FVKESK. This CDR3 is 13 amino acids long. Trimming shortened V by 0 bases and J by 7 bases, and 9 bases separated the two germline ends. In DNA, the CDR3 is TGTGCCAGCAGCCAAGATTGGGGCAGTGAAGCTTTCTTT. Protein sequence: CASSQDWGSEAFF. The variable domain in full, with the rest retrieved from reference TRBV14 and TRBJ1-1, is EAGVTQFPSHSVIEKGQTVTLRCDPISGHDNLYWYRRVMGKEIKFLLHFVKESKQDESGMPNNRFLAERTGGTYSTLKVQPAELEDSGVYFCASSQDWGSEAFFGQGTRLTVV.

The chain links TRBV7-9 to TRBJ2-7, with TRBD1 matching over 7 bases. CDR1 is SEHNR and CDR2 is FQNEAQ in the germline V gene (reference sequence). With 3 bases clipped from V and 2 bases from J, the junction kept 4 bases outside the gene matches. CDR3 size: 14 residues. As DNA, the CDR3 is TGTGCCAGCAGCTTTGGACAGGACCCCTACGAGCAGTACTTC. As protein: CASSFGQDPYEQYF.